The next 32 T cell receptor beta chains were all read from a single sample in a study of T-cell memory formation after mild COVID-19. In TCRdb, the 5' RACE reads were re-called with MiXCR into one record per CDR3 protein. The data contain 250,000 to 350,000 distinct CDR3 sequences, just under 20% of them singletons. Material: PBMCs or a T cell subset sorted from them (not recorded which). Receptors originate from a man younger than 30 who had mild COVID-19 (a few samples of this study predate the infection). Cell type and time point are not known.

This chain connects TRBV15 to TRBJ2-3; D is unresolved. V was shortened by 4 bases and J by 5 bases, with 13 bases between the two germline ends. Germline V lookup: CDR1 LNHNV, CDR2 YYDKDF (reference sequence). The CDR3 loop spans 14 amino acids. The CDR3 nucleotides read TGTGCCACCAGCATTGACCGCCCAGGAGATACGCAGTATTTT. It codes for CATSIDRPGDTQYF.

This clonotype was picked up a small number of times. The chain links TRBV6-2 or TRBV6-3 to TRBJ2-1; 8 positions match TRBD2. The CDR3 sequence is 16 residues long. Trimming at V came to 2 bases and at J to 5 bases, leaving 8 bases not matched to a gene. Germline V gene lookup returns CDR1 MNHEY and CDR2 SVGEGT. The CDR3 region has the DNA TGTGCCAGCAGTTACACCCCCGGGACTAGGGACAATGAGCAGTTCTTC. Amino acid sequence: CASSYTPGTRDNEQFF.

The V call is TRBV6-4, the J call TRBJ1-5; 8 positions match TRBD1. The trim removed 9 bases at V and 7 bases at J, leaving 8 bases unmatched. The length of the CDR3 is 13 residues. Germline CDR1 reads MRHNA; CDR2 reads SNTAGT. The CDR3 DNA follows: TGTGCCAGACAACGACAGGGGTGGCAGCCCCAGCATTTT. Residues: CARQRQGWQPQHF.

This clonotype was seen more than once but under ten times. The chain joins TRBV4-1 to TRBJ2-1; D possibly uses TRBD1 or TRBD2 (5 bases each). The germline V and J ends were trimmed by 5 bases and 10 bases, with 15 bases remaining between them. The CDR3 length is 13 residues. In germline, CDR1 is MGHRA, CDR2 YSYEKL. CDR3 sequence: CASSGIGTTEQFF. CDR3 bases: TGCGCCAGCAGCGGAATCGGGACGACAGAGCAGTTCTTC.

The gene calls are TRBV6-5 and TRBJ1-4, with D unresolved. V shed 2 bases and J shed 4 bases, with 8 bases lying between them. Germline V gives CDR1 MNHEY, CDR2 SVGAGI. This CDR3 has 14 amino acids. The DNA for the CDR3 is TGTGCCAGCAGTTACAGCCAGCTTAATGAAAAACTGTTTTTT. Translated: CASSYSQLNEKLFF.

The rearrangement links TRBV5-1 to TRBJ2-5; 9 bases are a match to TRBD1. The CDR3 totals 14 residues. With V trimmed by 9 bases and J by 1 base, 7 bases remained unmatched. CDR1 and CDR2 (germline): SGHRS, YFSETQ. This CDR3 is CATAGQGPQETQYF. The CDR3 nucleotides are TGCGCCACCGCGGGACAGGGTCCCCAAGAGACCCAGTACTTC.

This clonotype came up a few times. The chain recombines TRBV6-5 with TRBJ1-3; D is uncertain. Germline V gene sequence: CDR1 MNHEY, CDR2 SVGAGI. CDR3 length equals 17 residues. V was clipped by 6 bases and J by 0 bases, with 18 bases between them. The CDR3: CASSRASDKSSGNTIYF. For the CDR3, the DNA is TGTGCCAGCAGCCGCGCATCTGACAAAAGCTCTGGAAACACCATATATTTT.

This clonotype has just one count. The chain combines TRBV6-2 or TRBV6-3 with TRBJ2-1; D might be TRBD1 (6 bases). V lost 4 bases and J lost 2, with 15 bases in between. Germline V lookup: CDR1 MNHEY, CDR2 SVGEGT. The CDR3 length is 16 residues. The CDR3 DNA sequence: TGTGCCAGCAGTTCGGACCGGGACACTGCCTACAATGAGCAGTTCTTC. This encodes CASSSDRDTAYNEQFF.

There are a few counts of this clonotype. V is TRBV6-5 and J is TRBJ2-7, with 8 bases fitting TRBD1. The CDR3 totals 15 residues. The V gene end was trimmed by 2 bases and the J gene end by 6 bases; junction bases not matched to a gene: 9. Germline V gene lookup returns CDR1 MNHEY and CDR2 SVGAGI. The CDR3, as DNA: TGTGCCAGCAGTTACAAGGCAGGGGGCCTGGGCGAGCAGTACTTC. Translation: CASSYKAGGLGEQYF.

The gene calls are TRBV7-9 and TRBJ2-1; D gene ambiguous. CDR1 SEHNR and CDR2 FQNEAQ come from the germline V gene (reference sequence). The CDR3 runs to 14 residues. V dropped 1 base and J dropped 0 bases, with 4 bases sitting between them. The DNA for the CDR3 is TGTGCCAGCAGCTTAGTGCTCTCCTACAATGAGCAGTTCTTC. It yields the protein CASSLVLSYNEQFF.

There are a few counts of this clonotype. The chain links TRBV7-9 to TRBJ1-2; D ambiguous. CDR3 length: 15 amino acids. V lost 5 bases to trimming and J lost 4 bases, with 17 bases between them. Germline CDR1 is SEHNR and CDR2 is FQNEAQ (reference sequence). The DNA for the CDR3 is TGTGCCAGCAGCCCCCCCACAACGGGATTCTATGGCTACACCTTC. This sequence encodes CASSPPTTGFYGYTF.

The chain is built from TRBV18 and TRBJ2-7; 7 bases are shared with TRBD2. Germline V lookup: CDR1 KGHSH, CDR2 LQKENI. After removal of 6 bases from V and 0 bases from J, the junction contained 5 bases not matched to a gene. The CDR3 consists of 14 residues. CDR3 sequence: CASSPGGFSYEQYV. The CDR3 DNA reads TGTGCCAGCTCGCCCGGGGGGTTCTCCTACGAGCAGTACGTC.

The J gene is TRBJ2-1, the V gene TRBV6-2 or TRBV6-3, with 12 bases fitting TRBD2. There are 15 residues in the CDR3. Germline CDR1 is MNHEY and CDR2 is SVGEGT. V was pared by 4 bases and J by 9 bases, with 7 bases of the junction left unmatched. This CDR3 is CASSWTSGVIGEQFF. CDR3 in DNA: TGTGCCAGCAGTTGGACTAGCGGGGTTATTGGTGAGCAGTTCTTC.

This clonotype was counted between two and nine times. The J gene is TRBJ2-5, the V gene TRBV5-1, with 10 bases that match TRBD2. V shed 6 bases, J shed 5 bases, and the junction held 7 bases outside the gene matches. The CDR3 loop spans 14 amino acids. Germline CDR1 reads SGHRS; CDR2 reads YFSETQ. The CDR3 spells CASNQRGGTETQYF. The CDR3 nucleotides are TGCGCCAGCAACCAGCGGGGGGGCACGGAGACCCAGTACTTC.

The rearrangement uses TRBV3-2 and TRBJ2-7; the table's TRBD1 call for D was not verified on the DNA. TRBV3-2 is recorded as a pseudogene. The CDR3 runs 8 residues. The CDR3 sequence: CARALLDV. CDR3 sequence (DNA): TGTGCCAGGGCGCTCTTGGACGTC.

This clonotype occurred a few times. Written as DNA, the CDR3 is TGCGCCAGCAGCCAGCTCCTCGGGGCCAACGTCCTGACTTTC. Protein product: CASSQLLGANVLTF. The gene calls are TRBV4-3 and TRBJ2-6, with D unresolved. This CDR3 spans 14 amino acids. The V gene lost 3 bases and the J gene lost 4 bases, with 7 bases spanning the gap. Per the germline V gene, CDR1 is LGHNA and CDR2 is YSLEER.

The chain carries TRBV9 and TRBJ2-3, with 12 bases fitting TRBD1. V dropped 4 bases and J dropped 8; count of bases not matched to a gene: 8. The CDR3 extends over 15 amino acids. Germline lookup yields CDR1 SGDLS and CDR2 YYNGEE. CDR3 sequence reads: CASSPGTGGGGTQYF. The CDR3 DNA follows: TGTGCCAGCAGCCCCGGGACAGGGGGCGGTGGTACGCAGTATTTT.

The CDR3 sequence: CASSSRGQGRQETQYF. CDR3 bases: TGTGCCAGCAGCTCTCGAGGACAGGGCCGCCAAGAGACCCAGTACTTC. The chain couples TRBV5-6 to TRBJ2-5; 8 nucleotides align to TRBD1. The CDR3 covers 16 residues. Trimming cost V 3 bases and J 1 base; bases outside gene matches: 8. Germline CDR1 is SGHDT and CDR2 is YYEEEE.

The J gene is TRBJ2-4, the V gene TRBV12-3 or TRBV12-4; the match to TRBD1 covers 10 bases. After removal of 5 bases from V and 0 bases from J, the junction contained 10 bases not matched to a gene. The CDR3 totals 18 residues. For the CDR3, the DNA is TGTGCCAGCAGTCCTCCCCGTCGGACAGGGGGAGCCAAAAACATTCAGTACTTC. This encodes CASSPPRRTGGAKNIQYF.

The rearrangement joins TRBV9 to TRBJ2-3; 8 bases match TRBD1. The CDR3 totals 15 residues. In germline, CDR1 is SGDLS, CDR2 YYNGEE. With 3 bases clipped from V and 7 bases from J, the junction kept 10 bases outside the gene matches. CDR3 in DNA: TGTGCCAGCAGCGACCGGGACAGGCTCCTTAATACGCAGTATTTT. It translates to CASSDRDRLLNTQYF.

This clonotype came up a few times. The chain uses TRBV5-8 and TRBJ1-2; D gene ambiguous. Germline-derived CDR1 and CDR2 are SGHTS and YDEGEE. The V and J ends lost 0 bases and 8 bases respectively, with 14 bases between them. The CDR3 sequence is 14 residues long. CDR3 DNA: TGTGCCAGCAGCTTGGTCCCGCCCCGTCAAGGCTACACCTTC. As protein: CASSLVPPRQGYTF.

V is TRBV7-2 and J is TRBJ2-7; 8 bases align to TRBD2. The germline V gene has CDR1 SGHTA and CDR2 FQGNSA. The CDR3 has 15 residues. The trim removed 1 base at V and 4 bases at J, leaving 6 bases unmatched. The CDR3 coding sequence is TGTGCCAGCAGCTTAGATGCCGGGGGGGCTTACGAGCAGTACGTC. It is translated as CASSLDAGGAYEQYV.

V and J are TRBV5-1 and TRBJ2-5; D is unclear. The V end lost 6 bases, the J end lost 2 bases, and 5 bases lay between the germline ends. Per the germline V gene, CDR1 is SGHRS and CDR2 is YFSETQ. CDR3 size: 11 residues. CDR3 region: CASKQQETQYF. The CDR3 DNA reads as TGCGCCAGCAAGCAGCAAGAGACCCAGTACTTC.

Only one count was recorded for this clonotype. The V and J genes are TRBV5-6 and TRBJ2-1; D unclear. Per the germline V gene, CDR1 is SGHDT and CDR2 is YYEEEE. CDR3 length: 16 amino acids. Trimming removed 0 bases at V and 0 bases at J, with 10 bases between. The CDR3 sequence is CASSLAVRSSYNEQFF. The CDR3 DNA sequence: TGTGCCAGCAGCTTGGCCGTGAGGAGCTCCTACAATGAGCAGTTCTTC.

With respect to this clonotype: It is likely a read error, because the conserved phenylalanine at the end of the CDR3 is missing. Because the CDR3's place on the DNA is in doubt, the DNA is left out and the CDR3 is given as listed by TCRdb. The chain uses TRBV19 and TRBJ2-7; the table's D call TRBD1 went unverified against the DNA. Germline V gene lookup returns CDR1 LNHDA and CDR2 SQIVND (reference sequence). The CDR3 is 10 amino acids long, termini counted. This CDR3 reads CASSISGGRG.

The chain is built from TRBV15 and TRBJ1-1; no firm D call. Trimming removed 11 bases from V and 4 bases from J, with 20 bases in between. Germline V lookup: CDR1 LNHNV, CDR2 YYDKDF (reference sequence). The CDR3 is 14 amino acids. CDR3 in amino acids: CAARLARGSTEAFF. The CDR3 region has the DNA TGTGCCGCCCGACTTGCACGCGGCAGCACTGAAGCTTTCTTT.

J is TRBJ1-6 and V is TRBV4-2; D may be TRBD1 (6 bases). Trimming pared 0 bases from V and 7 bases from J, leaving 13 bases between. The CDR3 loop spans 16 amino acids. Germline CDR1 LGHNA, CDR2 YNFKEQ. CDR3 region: CASSQDRDRQNSPLHF. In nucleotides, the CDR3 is TGTGCCAGCAGCCAAGATCGAGACAGGCAGAATTCACCCCTCCACTTT.

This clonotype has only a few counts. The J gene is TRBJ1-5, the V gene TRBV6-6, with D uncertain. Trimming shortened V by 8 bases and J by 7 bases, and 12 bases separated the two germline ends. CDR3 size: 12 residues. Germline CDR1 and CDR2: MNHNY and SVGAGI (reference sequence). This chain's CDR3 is CASSVGGQPQHF. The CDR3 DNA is TGTGCCAGCTCGGTAGGTGGGCAGCCCCAGCATTTT.

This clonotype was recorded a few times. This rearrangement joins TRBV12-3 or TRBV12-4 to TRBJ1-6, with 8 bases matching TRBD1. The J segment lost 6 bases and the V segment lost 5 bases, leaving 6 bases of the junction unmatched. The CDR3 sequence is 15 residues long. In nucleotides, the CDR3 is TGTGCCAGCAGTCAAAGAGGACAGGGTAATTCACCCCTCCACTTT. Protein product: CASSQRGQGNSPLHF.

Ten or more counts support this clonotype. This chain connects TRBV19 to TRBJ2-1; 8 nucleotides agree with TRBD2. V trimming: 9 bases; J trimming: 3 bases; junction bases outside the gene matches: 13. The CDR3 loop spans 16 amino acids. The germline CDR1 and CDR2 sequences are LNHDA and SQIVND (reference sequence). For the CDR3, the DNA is TGTGCCAGCTTAGTGAGCGGGGGAAACCTCTACAATGAGCAGTTCTTC. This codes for CASLVSGGNLYNEQFF.

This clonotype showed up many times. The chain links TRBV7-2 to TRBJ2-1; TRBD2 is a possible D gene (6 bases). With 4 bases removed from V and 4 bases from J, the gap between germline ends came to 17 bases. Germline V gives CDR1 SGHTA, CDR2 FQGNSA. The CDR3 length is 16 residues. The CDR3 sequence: CASSSNMWGGYNEQFF. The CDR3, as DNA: TGTGCCAGCAGCTCGAATATGTGGGGAGGATACAATGAGCAGTTCTTC.

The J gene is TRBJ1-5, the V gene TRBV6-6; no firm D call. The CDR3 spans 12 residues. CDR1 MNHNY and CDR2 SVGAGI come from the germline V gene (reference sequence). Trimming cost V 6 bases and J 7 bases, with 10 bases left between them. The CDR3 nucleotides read TGTGCCAGCAGACCTAACTGGCAGCCCCAGCATTTT. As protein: CASRPNWQPQHF.